Given below is one T cell receptor (beta chain) in context. Its antigen is not known. Trimming took 3 bases from V and 7 from J, leaving 19 bases between them. The germline V gene encodes CDR1 SGHTS and CDR2 YDEGEE. This CDR3 comprises 16 residues. The sample belongs to a study of cytomegalovirus exposure and HLA in healthy donors. Study-level results: Per a prior analysis, the majority of TCR beta V segments were productive roughly 87% or roughly 30% of the time.

Primers: 60 Vbeta forward and 13 Jbeta reverse. Profiling relied on immunoSEQ multiplex PCR, and the TCRdb table lists in-frame clones only, not all of them. Counted here are some 150,000 clones, roughly 81% occurring once; the ten biggest clones make up less than 15%. The sequenced sample consisted of PBMCs. V usage is TRBV5-8 and J usage is TRBJ1-4; no clear D. This receptor was taken from a woman aged 50 to 65 in good health and CMV-seronegative. As DNA, the CDR3 is TGTGCCAGCAGCTCGCTAGGTCCGGGGTATACTGAAAAACTGTTTTTT. As protein: CASSSLGPGYTEKLFF.